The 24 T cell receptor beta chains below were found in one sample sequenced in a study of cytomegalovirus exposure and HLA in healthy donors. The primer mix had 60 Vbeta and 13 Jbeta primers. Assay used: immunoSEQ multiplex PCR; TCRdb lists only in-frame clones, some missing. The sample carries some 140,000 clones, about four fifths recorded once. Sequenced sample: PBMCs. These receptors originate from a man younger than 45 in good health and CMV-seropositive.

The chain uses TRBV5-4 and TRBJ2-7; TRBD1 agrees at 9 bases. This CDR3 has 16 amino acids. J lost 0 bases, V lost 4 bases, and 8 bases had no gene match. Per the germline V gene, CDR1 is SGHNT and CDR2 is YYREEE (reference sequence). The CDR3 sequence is CASSEGQGSVSYEQYF. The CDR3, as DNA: TGTGCCAGCAGCGAGGGACAGGGTTCGGTCTCCTACGAGCAGTACTTC.

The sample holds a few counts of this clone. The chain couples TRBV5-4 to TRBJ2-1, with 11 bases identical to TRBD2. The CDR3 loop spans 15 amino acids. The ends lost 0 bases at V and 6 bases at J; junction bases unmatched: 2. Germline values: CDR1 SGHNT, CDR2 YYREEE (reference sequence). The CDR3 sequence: CASSLGLAGTNEQFF. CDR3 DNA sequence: TGTGCCAGCAGCTTGGGACTAGCGGGAACCAATGAGCAGTTCTTC.

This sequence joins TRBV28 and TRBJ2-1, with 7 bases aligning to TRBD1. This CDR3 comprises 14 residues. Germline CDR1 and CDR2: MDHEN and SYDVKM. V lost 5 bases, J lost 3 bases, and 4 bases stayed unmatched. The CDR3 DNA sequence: TGTGCCAGCAGTACAGGGGATCTCTACAATGAGCAGTTCTTC. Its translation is CASSTGDLYNEQFF.

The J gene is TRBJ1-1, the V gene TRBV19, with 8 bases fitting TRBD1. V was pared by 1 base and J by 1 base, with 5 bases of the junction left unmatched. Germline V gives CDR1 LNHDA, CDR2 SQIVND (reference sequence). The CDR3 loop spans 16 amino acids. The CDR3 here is CASSIVGTGPNTEAFF. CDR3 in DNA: TGTGCCAGTAGTATAGTGGGGACAGGACCGAACACTGAAGCTTTCTTT.

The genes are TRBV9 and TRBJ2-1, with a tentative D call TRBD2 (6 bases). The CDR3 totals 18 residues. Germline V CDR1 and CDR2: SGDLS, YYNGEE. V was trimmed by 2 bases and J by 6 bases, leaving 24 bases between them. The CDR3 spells CASSVPSLAHSKSNEQFF. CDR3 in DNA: TGTGCCAGCAGCGTCCCCTCCCTAGCGCACTCTAAGAGCAATGAGCAGTTCTTC.

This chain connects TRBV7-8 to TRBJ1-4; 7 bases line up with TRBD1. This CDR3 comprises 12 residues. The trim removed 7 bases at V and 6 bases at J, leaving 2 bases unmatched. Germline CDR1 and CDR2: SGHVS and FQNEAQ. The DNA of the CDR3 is TGTGCCAGCACAGGGGGTCATGAAAAACTGTTTTTT. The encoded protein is CASTGGHEKLFF.

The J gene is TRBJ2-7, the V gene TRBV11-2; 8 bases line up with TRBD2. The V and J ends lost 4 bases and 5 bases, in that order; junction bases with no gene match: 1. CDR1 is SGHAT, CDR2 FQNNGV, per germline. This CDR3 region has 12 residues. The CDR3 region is CASSSGGHEQYF. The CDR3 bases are TGTGCCAGCAGCTCGGGGGGGCACGAGCAGTACTTC.

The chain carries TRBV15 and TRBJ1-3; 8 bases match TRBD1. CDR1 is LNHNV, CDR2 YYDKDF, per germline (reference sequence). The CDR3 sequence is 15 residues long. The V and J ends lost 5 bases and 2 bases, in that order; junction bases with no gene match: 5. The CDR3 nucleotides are TGTGCCACCAGCCTTGACAGGGGAGCTGGAAACACCATATATTTT. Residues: CATSLDRGAGNTIYF.

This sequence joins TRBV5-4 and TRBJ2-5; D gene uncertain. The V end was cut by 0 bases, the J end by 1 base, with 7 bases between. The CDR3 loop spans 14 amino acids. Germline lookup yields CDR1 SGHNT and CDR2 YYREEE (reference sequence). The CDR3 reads CASSLATSQETQYF. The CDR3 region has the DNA TGTGCCAGCAGCTTGGCAACGAGCCAAGAGACCCAGTACTTC.

The CDR3: CASSPDSNSAEAFF. For the CDR3, the DNA is TGTGCCAGCAGCCCGGACAGCAACAGCGCTGAAGCTTTCTTT. The genes are TRBV5-4 and TRBJ1-1; weak D call: TRBD1 (6 bases). The V end was cut by 4 bases, the J end by 6 bases, with 16 bases between. Germline V gene lookup returns CDR1 SGHNT and CDR2 YYREEE (reference sequence). The CDR3 is 14 amino acids.

The CDR3: CAWSHGLAGAYEQYF. CDR3 nucleotide sequence: TGTGCCTGGAGTCACGGACTAGCGGGAGCGTACGAGCAGTACTTC. This sequence joins TRBV30 and TRBJ2-7, with 13 nucleotides matching TRBD2. Germline-derived CDR1 and CDR2 are GTSNPN and SVGIG (reference sequence). Trimming cost V 2 bases and J 4 bases; bases outside gene matches: 5. CDR3 length: 15 residues.

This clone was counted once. The DNA of the CDR3 is TGTGCCAGTCACGAACCGGGACAGATCAATCAGCCCCAGCATTTT. The encoded protein is CASHEPGQINQPQHF. The chain has TRBV6-1 and TRBJ1-5; 7 bases map to TRBD1. Trimming took 9 bases from V and 3 from J; bases not matched to a gene: 11. Germline CDR1 MNHNS, CDR2 SASEGT. The CDR3 is 15 amino acids.

The CDR3 DNA follows: TGTGCTAGTGGTTTGGAGTCAGGGTGGACTGAAGCTTTCTTT. Translating it yields CASGLESGWTEAFF. The chain joins TRBV12-5 to TRBJ1-1, with a weak D call TRBD1 (5 bases). V was trimmed by 1 base and J by 5 bases, leaving 11 bases between them. This CDR3 is 14 amino acids long. Per the germline V gene, CDR1 is LGHNT and CDR2 is FRNRAP.

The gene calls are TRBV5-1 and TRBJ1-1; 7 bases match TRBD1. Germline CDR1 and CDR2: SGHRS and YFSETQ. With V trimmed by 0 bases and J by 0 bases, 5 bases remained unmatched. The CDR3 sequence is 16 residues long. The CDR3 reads CASSLALQGMNTEAFF. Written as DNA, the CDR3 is TGCGCCAGCAGCTTGGCCCTACAGGGGATGAACACTGAAGCTTTCTTT.

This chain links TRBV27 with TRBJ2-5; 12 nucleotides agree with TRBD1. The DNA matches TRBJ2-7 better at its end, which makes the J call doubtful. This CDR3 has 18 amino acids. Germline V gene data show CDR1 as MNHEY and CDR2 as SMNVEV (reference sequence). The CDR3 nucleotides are TGTGCCAGCAGTATAGGGACAGGGGGCCTCTTGGACTCCTACGAGCAGTACTTC. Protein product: CASSIGTGGLLDSYEQYF.

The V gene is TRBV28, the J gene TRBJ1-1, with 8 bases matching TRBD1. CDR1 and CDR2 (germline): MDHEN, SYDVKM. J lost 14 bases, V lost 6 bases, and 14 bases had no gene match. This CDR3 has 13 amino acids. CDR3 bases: TGTGCCAGCAGGGGGGCCGCAGGGACAGGAAACTTCTTT. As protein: CASRGAAGTGNFF.

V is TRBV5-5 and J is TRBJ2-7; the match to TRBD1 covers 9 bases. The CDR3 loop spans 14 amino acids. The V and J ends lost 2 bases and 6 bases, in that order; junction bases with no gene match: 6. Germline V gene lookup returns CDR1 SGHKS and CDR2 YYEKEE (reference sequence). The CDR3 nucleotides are TGTGCCAGCAGCTTTGTGGGACAGGGAAGCGAGCAGTACTTC. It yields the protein CASSFVGQGSEQYF.

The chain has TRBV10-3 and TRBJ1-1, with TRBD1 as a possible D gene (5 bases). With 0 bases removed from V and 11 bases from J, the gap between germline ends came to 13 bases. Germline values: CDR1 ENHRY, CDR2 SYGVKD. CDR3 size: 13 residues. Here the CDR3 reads CAISESGDLDAFF. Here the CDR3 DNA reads TGTGCCATCAGTGAGTCTGGGGACTTGGACGCTTTCTTT.

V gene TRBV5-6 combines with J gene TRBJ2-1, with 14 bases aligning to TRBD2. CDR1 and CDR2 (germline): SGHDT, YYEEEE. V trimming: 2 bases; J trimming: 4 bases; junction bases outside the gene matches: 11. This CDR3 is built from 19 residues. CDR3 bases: TGTGCCAGCAGCTTTGGACTAGCGGGAGGTTTTGCCCGTTACAATGAGCAGTTCTTC. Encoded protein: CASSFGLAGGFARYNEQFF.

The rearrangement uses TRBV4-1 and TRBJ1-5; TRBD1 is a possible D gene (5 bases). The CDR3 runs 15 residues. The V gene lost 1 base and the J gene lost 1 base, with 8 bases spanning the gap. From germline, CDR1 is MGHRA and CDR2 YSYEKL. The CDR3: CASSQVGLSNQPQHF. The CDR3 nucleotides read TGCGCCAGCAGCCAAGTGGGGCTAAGCAATCAGCCCCAGCATTTT.

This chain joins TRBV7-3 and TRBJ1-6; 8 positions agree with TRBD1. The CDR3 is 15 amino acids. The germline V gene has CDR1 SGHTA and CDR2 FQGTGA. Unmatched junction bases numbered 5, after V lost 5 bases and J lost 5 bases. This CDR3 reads CASSPGQGDNSPLHF. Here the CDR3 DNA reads TGTGCCAGCAGCCCTGGACAGGGAGATAATTCACCCCTCCACTTT.

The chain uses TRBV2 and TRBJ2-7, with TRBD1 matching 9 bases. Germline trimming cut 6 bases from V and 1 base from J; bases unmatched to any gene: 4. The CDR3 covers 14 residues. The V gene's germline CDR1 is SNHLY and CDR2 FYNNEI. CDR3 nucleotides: TGTGCCAGCAGGGGGGACAGGGCTTCCTACGAGCAGTACTTC. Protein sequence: CASRGDRASYEQYF.

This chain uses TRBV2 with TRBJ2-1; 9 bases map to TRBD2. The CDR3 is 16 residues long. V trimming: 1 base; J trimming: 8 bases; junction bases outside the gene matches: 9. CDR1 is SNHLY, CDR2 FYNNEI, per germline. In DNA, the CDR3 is TGTGCCAGCAGTGAAGGGTGGGCGGGAGGGTGGGATGAGCAGTTCTTC. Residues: CASSEGWAGGWDEQFF.

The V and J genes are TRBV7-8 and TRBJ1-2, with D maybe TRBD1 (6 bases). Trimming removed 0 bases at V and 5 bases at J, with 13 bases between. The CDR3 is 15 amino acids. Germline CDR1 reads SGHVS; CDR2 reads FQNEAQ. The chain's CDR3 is CASSLAVNTGYGYTF. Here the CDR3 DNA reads TGTGCCAGCAGCTTAGCCGTCAATACAGGGTATGGCTACACCTTC.